One sample yielded the 3 T cell receptor beta chains listed below, sequenced in a study of blood T cell repertoires in COVID-19. Assay: immunoSEQ multiplex PCR; the TCRdb copy retains only in-frame clones and omits some. Of approximately 440,000 clones listed, 90% are singletons. The source material was PBMCs or T cells enriched from blood (not recorded which). These receptors all come from a man aged 18 to 30 who had recovered from COVID-19.

The rearrangement joins TRBV19 to TRBJ1-6, with D perhaps TRBD1 (6 bases). The CDR3 has 16 amino acids. Germline lookup yields CDR1 LNHDA and CDR2 SQIVND (reference sequence). V was trimmed by 7 bases and J by 11 bases, leaving 24 bases between them. The CDR3 loop reads CASTYAGAQSAAPLHF. The CDR3 region has the DNA TGTGCCAGTACCTACGCAGGGGCCCAATCGGCGGCACCCCTCCACTTT.

The genes are TRBV27 and TRBJ1-2; TRBD1 might be the D (5 bases). Germline CDR1 and CDR2: MNHEY and SMNVEV (reference sequence). This CDR3 is built from 13 residues. Trimming stripped 3 bases from V and 7 bases from J, with 12 bases between. The CDR3 DNA reads TGTGCCAGCAGTTTCAGGGATCTGCGTGGCTACACCTTC. Translation gives CASSFRDLRGYTF.

This clone was detected a few times. CDR3 residues: CASRDRTIFGYTF. Written as DNA, the CDR3 is TGTGCCAGCAGAGACAGAACCATCTTTGGCTACACCTTC. J is TRBJ1-2 and V is TRBV2; tentative D call: TRBD1 (5 bases). This CDR3 spans 13 amino acids. Germline assignment: CDR1 SNHLY and CDR2 FYNNEI. V dropped 6 bases and J dropped 7 bases, with 15 bases sitting between them.